Each of the 9 T cell receptor beta chains below was sequenced from the same sample in a study of blood T cell repertoires in COVID-19. Sequencing was performed with immunoSEQ multiplex PCR; in TCRdb, only in-frame clones are kept and a portion is missing. The table includes roughly 400,000 clones, approximately 91% detected once. The sample was PBMCs or T cells enriched from blood (not recorded which). These TCRs come from a woman between 18 and 30 years old who had been exposed to COVID-19.

The chain recombines TRBV18 with TRBJ2-3; TRBD2 agrees at 8 bases. The CDR3 length is 15 residues. The germline CDR1 and CDR2 sequences are KGHSH and LQKENI. The J segment lost 1 base and the V segment lost 0 bases, leaving 0 bases of the junction unmatched. CDR3 in amino acids: CASSPPAGGTDTQYF. The CDR3 coding sequence is TGTGCCAGCTCACCACCAGCGGGGGGCACAGATACGCAGTATTTT. The full variable domain, with the rest looked up from reference TRBV18 and TRBJ2-3, is NAGVMQNPRHLVRRRGQEARLRCSPMKGHSHVYWYRQLPEEGLKFMVYLQKENIIDESGMPKERFSAEFPKEGPSILRIQQVVRGDSAAYFCASSPPAGGTDTQYFGPGTRLTVL.

This rearrangement joins TRBV5-1 to TRBJ1-4; D gene unclear. Between the trimmed V and J ends, which lost 6 bases and 0 bases, there was a span of 12 bases. The CDR3 has 15 amino acids. CDR1 is SGHRS, CDR2 YFSETQ, per germline. This CDR3 reads CASKEEPATNEKLFF. In DNA, the CDR3 is TGCGCCAGCAAGGAGGAGCCGGCAACTAATGAAAAACTGTTTTTT.

The chain employs TRBV19 and TRBJ1-2, with a weak D call TRBD1 (5 bases). Germline CDR1 is LNHDA and CDR2 is SQIVND (reference sequence). This CDR3 is built from 14 residues. V was pared by 7 bases and J by 7 bases, with 19 bases between. The CDR3 reads CASTIRWQGPGYTF. As DNA, the CDR3 is TGTGCCAGTACCATAAGGTGGCAGGGTCCTGGCTACACCTTC.

The CDR3 sequence is CASSLYRGYEQYF. In nucleotides, the CDR3 is TGTGCCAGCAGCTTATACAGGGGCTACGAGCAGTACTTC. V is TRBV11-2 and J is TRBJ2-7, with 7 bases aligning to TRBD1. The CDR3 sequence is 13 residues long. The germline CDR1 and CDR2 sequences are SGHAT and FQNNGV. J lost 3 bases, V lost 2 bases, and 1 base had no gene match. The full variable domain, rest sourced from reference TRBV11-2 and TRBJ2-7, is EAGVAQSPRYKIIEKRQSVAFWCNPISGHATLYWYQQILGQGPKLLIQFQNNGVVDDSQLPKDRFSAERLKGVDSTLKIQPAKLEDSAVYLCASSLYRGYEQYFGPGTRLTVT.

In DNA form, the CDR3 reads TGTGCCAGCAGCTTAGGTTCGACAGGGCTCTATGGCTACACCTTC. This encodes CASSLGSTGLYGYTF. The chain uses TRBV13 and TRBJ1-2; 7 bases are a match to TRBD1. V dropped 0 bases and J dropped 4; count of bases not matched to a gene: 5. CDR3 length: 15 residues. Germline CDR1 reads PRHDT; CDR2 reads FYEKMQ (reference sequence).

This chain uses TRBV14 with TRBJ1-3, with 8 positions matching TRBD1. The CDR3 is 14 amino acids. The germline V gene encodes CDR1 SGHDN and CDR2 FVKESK. CDR3 residues: CARHRTGSGNTIYF. The DNA of the CDR3 is TGTGCAAGACATAGGACAGGGTCAGGAAACACCATATATTTT. Looking up the rest from reference TRBV14 and TRBJ1-3 gives the full variable domain: EAGVTQFPSHSVIEKGQTVTLRCDPISGHDNLYWYRRVMGKEIKFLLHFVKESKQDESGMPNNRFLAERTGGTYSTLKVQPAELEDSGVYFCARHRTGSGNTIYFGEGSWLTVV.

The rearrangement joins TRBV2 to TRBJ1-5; no definite D call. V was clipped by 1 base and J by 11 bases, with 6 bases between them. The CDR3 spans 11 residues. Germline V gene lookup returns CDR1 SNHLY and CDR2 FYNNEI. CDR3 DNA sequence: TGTGCCAGCAGTGAAGGCGCGTCCCAGCATTTT. Translated, it gives CASSEGASQHF.

V usage is TRBV5-5 and J usage is TRBJ2-7, with TRBD1 matching over 9 bases. CDR1 is SGHKS, CDR2 YYEKEE, per germline (reference sequence). The V segment lost 6 bases and the J segment 7 bases; nucleotides outside the gene matches: 17. CDR3 length: 16 amino acids. In DNA form, the CDR3 reads TGTGCCAGCACCCCGTCTACCGGGACAGGGTTGTGGGAGCAGTACTTC. Its protein product is CASTPSTGTGLWEQYF.

This clone appeared once. This chain connects TRBV28 to TRBJ2-7; D is undetermined. V was cut by 3 bases and J by 3 bases, with 12 bases left in between. The CDR3 spans 14 residues. Per germline, CDR1 MDHEN and CDR2 SYDVKM. For the CDR3, the DNA is TGTGCCAGCAGTTTCCCACTCACCTACTACGAGCAGTACTTC. As protein: CASSFPLTYYEQYF.